One sample yielded the 28 T cell receptor beta chains listed below, sequenced in a study of blood T cell repertoires in COVID-19. TCRdb keeps only in-frame clones here, not all; method: immunoSEQ multiplex PCR. The table shows around 200,000 clones, with around 80% occurring only once. Sequenced input: peripheral blood. These receptor sequences come from a woman in her 70s with acute or convalescent COVID-19.

In this sample, this clone turned up a few times. V gene TRBV11-2 combines with J gene TRBJ2-1; TRBD2 matches 8 bases. V lost 2 bases and J lost 5; bases outside the gene matches: 2. Germline V CDR1 and CDR2: SGHAT, FQNNGV. This CDR3 has 14 residues. CDR3 DNA sequence: TGTGCCAGCAGCTTAACTAGCGGAAACAATGAGCAGTTCTTC. Amino acid sequence: CASSLTSGNNEQFF. The full variable domain, completed using reference TRBV11-2 and TRBJ2-1, is EAGVAQSPRYKIIEKRQSVAFWCNPISGHATLYWYQQILGQGPKLLIQFQNNGVVDDSQLPKDRFSAERLKGVDSTLKIQPAKLEDSAVYLCASSLTSGNNEQFFGPGTRLTVL.

This sequence joins TRBV28 and TRBJ2-7; 8 bases line up with TRBD1. Losses at the gene ends were 5 bases for V and 7 bases for J; bases not matched to a gene: 13. The germline V gene encodes CDR1 MDHEN and CDR2 SYDVKM. The CDR3 is 15 residues long. The CDR3 region is CASSDLDREMGEQYF. In nucleotides, the CDR3 is TGTGCCAGCAGTGACCTGGACAGGGAGATGGGGGAGCAGTACTTC.

This chain connects TRBV2 to TRBJ1-1, with D uncertain. V lost 8 bases, J lost 3 bases, and 7 bases lay in between. The CDR3 covers 11 residues. In germline, CDR1 is SNHLY, CDR2 FYNNEI. The CDR3 region is CASHGDTEAFF. CDR3 coding DNA: TGTGCCAGCCACGGGGACACTGAAGCTTTCTTT.

This chain uses TRBV18 with TRBJ1-6; D gene unclear. The CDR3 extends over 14 amino acids. CDR1 is KGHSH and CDR2 is LQKENI in the germline V gene. The V end was cut by 3 bases, the J end by 7 bases, with 10 bases between. The CDR3 sequence: CASSPEGGNSPLHF. The CDR3 DNA sequence: TGTGCCAGCTCACCTGAGGGCGGAAATTCACCCCTCCACTTT.

The rearrangement uses TRBV7-2 and TRBJ1-3, with 7 bases fitting TRBD1. From germline, CDR1 is SGHTA and CDR2 FQGNSA. The CDR3 spans 15 residues. The V segment lost 5 bases and the J segment 4 bases; nucleotides outside the gene matches: 8. CDR3 DNA sequence: TGTGCCAGCAGCCGTGAGGTGGACAGGGGAAACACCATATATTTT. It encodes CASSREVDRGNTIYF.

The V gene is TRBV5-1, the J gene TRBJ2-1; 10 bases agree with TRBD2. CDR1 and CDR2 (germline): SGHRS, YFSETQ. With V trimmed by 0 bases and J by 6 bases, 3 bases remained unmatched. The CDR3 is made up of 15 amino acids. CDR3 nucleotides: TGCGCCAGCAGCTTGGCACTAGCGGGAATCAATGAGCAGTTCTTC. This encodes CASSLALAGINEQFF. The full variable domain, its missing parts supplied by reference TRBV5-1 and TRBJ2-1, is KAGVTQTPRYLIKTRGQQVTLSCSPISGHRSVSWYQQTPGQGLQFLFEYFSETQRNKGNFPGRFSGRQFSNSRSEMNVSTLELGDSALYLCASSLALAGINEQFFGPGTRLTVL.

This rearrangement joins TRBV27 to TRBJ1-4; tentative D call: TRBD1 (5 bases). Trimming stripped 3 bases from V and 8 bases from J, with 13 bases between. The CDR3 is 14 residues long. Germline assignment: CDR1 MNHEY and CDR2 SMNVEV (reference sequence). The CDR3 nucleotides read TGTGCCAGCAGTTTGACAGAAATCCGGGAAAAACTGTTTTTT. Residues: CASSLTEIREKLFF.

The V and J genes are TRBV28 and TRBJ2-6; 7 bases line up with TRBD1. Germline loops: CDR1 MDHEN, CDR2 SYDVKM. Losses at the gene ends were 7 bases for V and 4 bases for J; bases not matched to a gene: 7. The CDR3 covers 15 residues. The CDR3 DNA reads as TGTGCCAGCACCATCGACAGGGCCGGGGCCAACGTCCTGACTTTC. It yields the protein CASTIDRAGANVLTF. Based on the CDR3 plus reference TRBV28 and TRBJ2-6, the full variable domain is DVKVTQSSRYLVKRTGEKVFLECVQDMDHENMFWYRQDPGLGLRLIYFSYDVKMKEKGDIPEGYSVSREKKERFSLILESASTNQTSMYLCASTIDRAGANVLTFGAGSRLTVL.

The genes are TRBV2 and TRBJ1-5, with TRBD1 matching over 12 bases. Germline assignment: CDR1 SNHLY and CDR2 FYNNEI. The CDR3 loop spans 16 amino acids. Trimming at V came to 2 bases and at J to 6 bases, leaving 5 bases not matched to a gene. CDR3 nucleotide sequence: TGTGCCAGCAGTGAACTAGGGACAGGGGGCGGTCAGCCCCAGCATTTT. Translating it yields CASSELGTGGGQPQHF.

This clone showed up just a few times. The chain uses TRBV7-8 and TRBJ1-2; no reliable D call. Germline V gene sequence: CDR1 SGHVS, CDR2 FQNEAQ. Between the trimmed V and J ends, which lost 6 bases and 2 bases, there was a span of 7 bases. The CDR3 has 12 amino acids. CDR3 sequence reads: CASSVVNYGYTF. The CDR3 DNA follows: TGTGCCAGCAGTGTAGTAAACTATGGCTACACCTTC. The whole variable domain, remainder taken from reference TRBV7-8 and TRBJ1-2, is GAGVSQSPRYKVAKRGQDVALRCDPISGHVSLFWYQQALGQGPEFLTYFQNEAQLDKSGLPSDRFFAERPEGSVSTLKIQRTQQEDSAVYLCASSVVNYGYTFGSGTRLTVV.

The chain has TRBV6-5 and TRBJ2-2; the D gene is possibly TRBD1 (6 bases). Trimming removed 6 bases at V and 0 bases at J, with 11 bases between. The V gene's germline CDR1 is MNHEY and CDR2 SVGAGI. CDR3 size: 15 residues. CDR3 DNA sequence: TGTGCCAGCAGATTCAGGACAGCGAACACCGGGGAGCTGTTTTTT. Amino acids: CASRFRTANTGELFF.

The chain has TRBV25-1 and TRBJ2-3, with D perhaps matching TRBD1 (6 bases). The V end lost 3 bases, the J end lost 5 bases, and 15 bases lay between the germline ends. Per the germline V gene, CDR1 is MGHDK and CDR2 is SYGVNS. This CDR3 contains 15 residues. The CDR3 reads CASSEGLGAKDTQYF. The CDR3 coding sequence is TGTGCCAGCAGTGAGGGTTTGGGGGCGAAAGATACGCAGTATTTT.

This chain's CDR3 is CASSSRQVEDTQYF. The CDR3 DNA follows: TGCGCCAGCAGCTCCCGACAAGTAGAAGATACGCAGTATTTT. This sequence joins TRBV5-1 and TRBJ2-3; no clear D. The CDR3 has 14 amino acids. The V gene's germline CDR1 is SGHRS and CDR2 YFSETQ. V was shortened by 3 bases and J by 5 bases, with 13 bases between the two germline ends.

This chain connects TRBV5-1 to TRBJ2-7; 7 nucleotides line up with TRBD2. The CDR3 extends over 14 amino acids. V gave up 1 base and J gave up 3 bases; unmatched junction bases: 4. Looked up from germline, CDR1 is SGHRS and CDR2 is YFSETQ. The CDR3 is CASSLREGLYEQYF. The CDR3 DNA is TGCGCCAGCAGCTTGAGGGAGGGCCTCTACGAGCAGTACTTC.

The chain is built from TRBV24-1 and TRBJ2-3, with D possibly being TRBD1 (5 bases). From germline, CDR1 is KGHDR and CDR2 SFDVKD. V lost 9 bases and J lost 0, with 12 bases in between. The CDR3 loop spans 14 amino acids. The CDR3 sequence is CATSGHLSTDTQYF. In DNA form, the CDR3 reads TGTGCCACCTCCGGACACCTAAGCACAGATACGCAGTATTTT.

The chain is built from TRBV2 and TRBJ1-5; possibly TRBD1 for D (6 bases). Germline assignment: CDR1 SNHLY and CDR2 FYNNEI. Trimming stripped 4 bases from V and 0 bases from J, with 10 bases between. This CDR3 spans 15 amino acids. The CDR3 DNA sequence: TGTGCCAGCAGTGGGACAGAATATAGCAATCAGCCCCAGCATTTT. This translates into CASSGTEYSNQPQHF.

The chain has TRBV6-5 and TRBJ1-5; unclear D gene. V was pared by 5 bases and J by 0 bases, with 8 bases between. The CDR3 covers 14 residues. Germline CDR1 MNHEY, CDR2 SVGAGI. The CDR3 sequence: CASSRAVSNQPQHF. The CDR3 DNA follows: TGTGCCAGCAGTCGAGCGGTTAGCAATCAGCCCCAGCATTTT.

The chain links TRBV29-1 to TRBJ1-1; possible D gene TRBD1, 6 bases. Trimming removed 5 bases from V and 1 base from J, with 11 bases in between. The CDR3 loop spans 13 amino acids. Germline V gene lookup returns CDR1 SQVTM and CDR2 ANQGSEA. The CDR3 DNA reads TGCAGCGTTCACGGACAGCCGAACACTGAAGCTTTCTTT. Its protein is CSVHGQPNTEAFF.

The rearrangement uses TRBV3-1 (or the pseudogene TRBV3-2) and TRBJ2-5, with TRBD2 as a possible D gene (6 bases). The V end lost 4 bases, the J end lost 2 bases, and 14 bases lay between the germline ends. Germline values: CDR1 LGHDT, CDR2 YNNKEL (reference sequence). The CDR3 length is 15 residues. The CDR3 DNA reads as TGTGCCAGCAGCCGCCCGGGAGCGACTCAAGAGACCCAGTACTTC. Residues: CASSRPGATQETQYF.

The rearrangement joins TRBV5-4 to TRBJ2-7, with D perhaps matching TRBD1 (6 bases). Germline loops: CDR1 SGHNT, CDR2 YYREEE (reference sequence). V lost 1 base to trimming and J lost 2 bases, with 16 bases between them. The CDR3 has 16 residues. The CDR3 reads CASSLSRTASPYEQYF. CDR3 nucleotide sequence: TGTGCCAGCAGCTTGAGTCGGACAGCCTCACCCTACGAGCAGTACTTC.

This clone was detected only a few times. J is TRBJ2-3 and V is TRBV27; 8 bases match TRBD2. The CDR3 consists of 17 residues. CDR1 and CDR2 from the germline V gene are MNHEY and SMNVEV (reference sequence). V gave up 5 bases and J gave up 2 bases; unmatched junction bases: 12. Here the CDR3 reads CASSVAGQGQITDTQYF. In DNA, the CDR3 is TGTGCCAGCAGTGTAGCGGGGCAGGGCCAAATCACAGATACGCAGTATTTT.

This clone was counted a single time. The rearrangement joins TRBV6-5 to TRBJ1-4; the match to TRBD1 covers 9 bases. This CDR3 is 14 amino acids long. The germline V gene encodes CDR1 MNHEY and CDR2 SVGAGI. The trim removed 5 bases at V and 8 bases at J, leaving 6 bases unmatched. The CDR3 coding sequence is TGTGCCAGCAGTCAGACAGGGGGACGAGAAAAACTGTTTTTT. Protein: CASSQTGGREKLFF.

This clone was seen more than once but under ten times. This chain connects TRBV19 to TRBJ2-1; 7 bases match TRBD1. Unmatched junction bases numbered 3, after V lost 6 bases and J lost 4 bases. The length of the CDR3 is 13 residues. The germline V gene has CDR1 LNHDA and CDR2 SQIVND (reference sequence). The DNA for the CDR3 is TGTGCCAGTAGCCGGGACAGATACAATGAGCAGTTCTTC. Its protein product is CASSRDRYNEQFF. Combining the CDR3 with reference TRBV19 and TRBJ2-1 gives the whole variable domain DGGITQSPKYLFRKEGQNVTLSCEQNLNHDAMYWYRQDPGQGLRLIYYSQIVNDFQKGDIAEGYSVSREKKESFPLTVTSAQKNPTAFYLCASSRDRYNEQFFGPGTRLTVL.

This clone occurred a few times. The V gene is TRBV18, the J gene TRBJ2-7, with 11 bases that match TRBD2. In germline, CDR1 is KGHSH, CDR2 LQKENI. Unmatched junction bases numbered 5, after V lost 3 bases and J lost 4 bases. The CDR3 totals 15 residues. In DNA, the CDR3 is TGTGCCAGCTCACCCGGGACTAGCGGAGAATACGAGCAGTACTTC. It is translated as CASSPGTSGEYEQYF. The full variable domain, its missing parts supplied by reference TRBV18 and TRBJ2-7, is NAGVMQNPRHLVRRRGQEARLRCSPMKGHSHVYWYRQLPEEGLKFMVYLQKENIIDESGMPKERFSAEFPKEGPSILRIQQVVRGDSAAYFCASSPGTSGEYEQYFGPGTRLTVT.

The gene calls are TRBV24-1 and TRBJ2-3; D may be TRBD1 (6 bases). Per germline, CDR1 KGHDR and CDR2 SFDVKD. CDR3 size: 16 residues. Between the trimmed V and J ends, which lost 6 bases and 0 bases, there was a span of 15 bases. The CDR3 region has the DNA TGTGCCACCAGTTCCACCTCAGGGGCTAGCACAGATACGCAGTATTTT. This sequence encodes CATSSTSGASTDTQYF.

The chain uses TRBV7-3 and TRBJ1-6; D is ambiguous. The length of the CDR3 is 15 residues. Trimming cost V 3 bases and J 3 bases, with 9 bases left between them. Germline V CDR1 and CDR2: SGHTA, FQGTGA. CDR3 bases: TGTGCCAGCAGCTTGGTCGGCGGCTATAATTCACCCCTCCACTTT. Protein product: CASSLVGGYNSPLHF.

The rearrangement links TRBV3-1 (or the pseudogene TRBV3-2) to TRBJ1-4, with 7 bases identical to TRBD1. V lost 4 bases to trimming and J lost 7 bases; unmatched junction nucleotides: 6. The CDR3 spans 14 residues. Germline-derived CDR1 and CDR2 are LGHDT and YNNKEL (reference sequence). The chain's CDR3 is CASSPSTGSEKLFF. The CDR3 DNA sequence: TGTGCCAGCAGCCCCTCGACAGGGTCTGAAAAACTGTTTTTT.

The chain uses TRBV15 and TRBJ2-6, with D perhaps matching TRBD2 (6 bases). Per germline, CDR1 LNHNV and CDR2 YYDKDF (reference sequence). Trimming shortened V by 1 base and J by 2 bases, and 6 bases separated the two germline ends. This CDR3 has 15 amino acids. As DNA, the CDR3 is TGTGCCACCAGCAGAGGGGGGGCTGGGGCCAACGTCCTGACTTTC. The encoded protein is CATSRGGAGANVLTF.